This T cell receptor (beta chain) was obtained from a study of T cells in Graves' hyperthyroidism and ophthalmopathy (dated by TCRdb to 2018 to 2020). The study in broad terms: To identify distinguishing TCR V-J signatures, a discovery cohort of about 100 patients was used, comprising under 45 with Graves' ophthalmopathy and under 60 with stable Graves' hyperthyroidism. Once sampling was done, hyperthyroidism patients were given methimazole at a starting dose of 30 mg daily, whereas ophthalmopathy patients were given high-dose intravenous methylprednisolone. Prospective prediction of ophthalmopathy was tested in an independent validation cohort of 18 to 20 hyperthyroidism patients and approximately 17 patients who later progressed to ophthalmopathy. TCR Vbeta CDR3 sequencing of some 140 peripheral blood samples (about 45 ophthalmopathy, under 80 hyperthyroidism and roughly 17 progressor patients) is reported in the paper. The approximately 97 discovery patients were randomly divided into training and test sets at a 7:3 ratio. In several Graves' hyperthyroidism patients, the study also compared T-cell repertoires from thyroid tissue with T-cell repertoires from blood. The full study reports these points: In cross-validation, a model built on a 13 V-J signature told ophthalmopathy apart from stable hyperthyroidism with under 90% sensitivity and about 81% specificity, and in testing the same model reached 80%/75%. Most expanded thyroid clonotypes (frequency above 0.001) were also found in blood, which suggests that blood repertoires may mirror thyroid immune responses. In validation, progression to ophthalmopathy was predicted by the model with about 70% sensitivity and 72% to 80% specificity, a median of around 5.9 months before onset. No statistical method was used to set the sample size in advance, and investigators knew the group allocation.

As concerns this clonotype: Its antigen is still unknown. One base away there is no much larger clone; base qualities are not given.

The germline V end is reduced by 2 bases and the J end by 4 bases; junction bases left unmatched: 4. From the germline V gene, CDR1 is SGHRS and CDR2 is YFSETQ. The CDR3 numbers 15 residues from cysteine through phenylalanine. Of the read, only the CDR3 DNA is kept; its 45 bases are in frame from base 1. Patients with uncontrolled infections, other autoimmune diseases, pregnancy or lactation were excluded. Clinical symptoms, serum thyroxine and TRAb, thyroid ultrasound, and orbital computed tomography formed the basis for the diagnoses. Total RNA was extracted using Trizol reagent, and RNA quality was assessed on an Agilent 2100 Bioanalyzer. Amplification of TCR beta CDR3 regions was carried out from RNA transcripts. For the first round of RT-PCR on the TCR CDR3, the HTBI primer set was used together with the Qiagen OneStep RT-PCR kit. The libraries were constructed in a second round of multiplex PCR and then size-selected and purified. Libraries were sequenced paired-end with 100 bp reads on an Illumina HiSeq2000. As for how the authors treated the data: Raw data were processed with SOAPnuke, discarding reads with adapters, uncalled bases, mean Phred below 15, or no exact constant-primer or identifier match. High-quality paired reads were merged with COPE v1.2.5, and unique nucleotide sequences were defined as clonotypes. MiTCR v1.1 was used to align clonotypes to the IMGT TRBV, TRBD and TRBJ reference segments. Analysis was restricted to V-J combinations with a frequency above 0.0001, which covered roughly 99% of repertoires. A TCS score was defined as the ratio between F50 (clonal expansion) and ExV (chaos), using BLOSUM62-based TCRdist between CDR3 peptides within each V-J. Welch's t-statistics and random forest reduced around 550 V-J features to under 15, which were used in a naive Bayes classifier (R e1071). The similarity between thyroid and blood repertoires was quantified using the Morisita-Horn index. The raw public reads went through TCRdb reprocessing: fastp at Q25, MiXCR clone calling, in-frame beta chains kept. CDR3 protein duplicates are merged, each entry listing the most common genes and DNA. V and J calls and clone size were set by TCRdb, not the authors. The sample records approximately 640,000 distinct CDR3 sequences, about 45% of which are singletons. Jointly, the top ten make up about 7.7% of the sample.

The source is an adult man with Graves' disease, either hyperthyroidism or ophthalmopathy (not recorded which). The sequence links TRBV5-1 to TRBJ2-2, and TRBD1 matches 8 of the central bases. Source material: peripheral blood or thyroid tissue (not recorded which). CDR3 sequence: CASSFRTGSTGELFF. The sequence in DNA is TGCGCCAGCAGCTTCCGGACAGGGAGCACCGGGGAGCTGTTTTTT.